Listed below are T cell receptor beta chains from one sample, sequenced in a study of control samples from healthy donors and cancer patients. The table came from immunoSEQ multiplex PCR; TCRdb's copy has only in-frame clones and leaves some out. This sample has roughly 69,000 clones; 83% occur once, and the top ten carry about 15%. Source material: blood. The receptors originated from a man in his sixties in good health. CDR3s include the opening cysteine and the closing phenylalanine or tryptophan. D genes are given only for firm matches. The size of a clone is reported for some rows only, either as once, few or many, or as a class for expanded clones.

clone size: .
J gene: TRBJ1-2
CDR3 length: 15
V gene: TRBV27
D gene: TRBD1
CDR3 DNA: TGTGCCAGCAGTCTCGGACAGGGGGCGGCATATGGCTACACCTTC
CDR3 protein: CASSLGQGAAYGYTF

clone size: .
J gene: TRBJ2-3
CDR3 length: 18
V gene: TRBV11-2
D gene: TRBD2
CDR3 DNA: TGTGCCAGCAGCGTCACCCCTAGGAGCCTAGCGGCCAGGGATACGCAGTATTTT
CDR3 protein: CASSVTPRSLAARDTQYF

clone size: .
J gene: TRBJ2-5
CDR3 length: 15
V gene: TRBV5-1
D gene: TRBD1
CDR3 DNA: TGCGCCAGCAGCTTGGGGACAGGGGGCGATGAGACCCAGTACTTC
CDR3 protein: CASSLGTGGDETQYF

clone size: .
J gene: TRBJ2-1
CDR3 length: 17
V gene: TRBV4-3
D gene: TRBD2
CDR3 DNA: TGCGCCAGCAGCCCAAGGGGGGTTAGCGGGAGAAGGAGTGAGCAGTTCTTC
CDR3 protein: CASSPRGVSGRRSEQFF

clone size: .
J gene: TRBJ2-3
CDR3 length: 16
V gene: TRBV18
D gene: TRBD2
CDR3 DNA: TGTGCCAGCTCATTCCTAGCGGGAGATCTCACAGATACGCAGTATTTT
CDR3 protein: CASSFLAGDLTDTQYF

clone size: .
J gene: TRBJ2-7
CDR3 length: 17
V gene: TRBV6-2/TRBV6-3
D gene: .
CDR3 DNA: TGTGCCAGCAGCCCGCTTCCCCATTTAGCGAGATCCTACGAGCAGTACTTC
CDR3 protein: CASSPLPHLARSYEQYF

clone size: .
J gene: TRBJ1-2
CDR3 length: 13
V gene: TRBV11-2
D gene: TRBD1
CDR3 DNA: TGTGCCAGCATCGACAGGGGAGTTGGTGGCTACACCTTC
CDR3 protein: CASIDRGVGGYTF

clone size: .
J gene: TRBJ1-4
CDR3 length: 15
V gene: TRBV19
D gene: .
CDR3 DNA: TGTGCCAGTAGTGCCCTTACGGACAGAGGTGAAAAACTGTTTTTT
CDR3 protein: CASSALTDRGEKLFF

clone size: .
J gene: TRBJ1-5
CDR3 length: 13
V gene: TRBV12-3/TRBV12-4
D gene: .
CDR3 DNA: TGTGCCAGCAGTTTATTTCAAGGACAGCCCCAGCATTTT
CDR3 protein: CASSLFQGQPQHF

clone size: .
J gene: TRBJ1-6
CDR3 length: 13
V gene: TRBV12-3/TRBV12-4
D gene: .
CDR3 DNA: TGTGCCAGCAGTTTTCGGGAAGGTTCACCCCTCCACTTT
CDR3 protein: CASSFREGSPLHF

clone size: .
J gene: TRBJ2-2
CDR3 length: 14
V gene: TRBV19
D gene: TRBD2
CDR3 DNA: TGTGCCAGTAGTATAGCGGGAGGGGCCGGGGAGCTGTTTTTT
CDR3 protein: CASSIAGGAGELFF

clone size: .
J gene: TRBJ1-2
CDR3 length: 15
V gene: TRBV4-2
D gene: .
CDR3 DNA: TGTGCCAGCAGCCAAGAAAGTCTACAGAACTATGGCTACACCTTC
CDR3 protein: CASSQESLQNYGYTF

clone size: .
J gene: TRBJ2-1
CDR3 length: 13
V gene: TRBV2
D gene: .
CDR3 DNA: TGTGCCAGCAGTACTAACTTGGCTTTTGAGCAGTTCTTC
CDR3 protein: CASSTNLAFEQFF

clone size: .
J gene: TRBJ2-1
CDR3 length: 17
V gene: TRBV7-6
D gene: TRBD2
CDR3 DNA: TGTGCCAGCAGCCCGCGTCCAGGGACTAGCGGGAAAAATGAGCAGTTCTTC
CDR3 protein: CASSPRPGTSGKNEQFF

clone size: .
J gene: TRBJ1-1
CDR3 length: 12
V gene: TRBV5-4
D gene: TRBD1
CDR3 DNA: TGTGCCAGCAGCTTGAGGGACAGGGCAGCTTTCTTT
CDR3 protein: CASSLRDRAAFF

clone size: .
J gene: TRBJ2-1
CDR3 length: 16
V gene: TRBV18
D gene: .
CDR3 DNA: TGTGCCAGCTCACCACTTGGCGGATGGGGGTACAATGAGCAGTTCTTC
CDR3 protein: CASSPLGGWGYNEQFF

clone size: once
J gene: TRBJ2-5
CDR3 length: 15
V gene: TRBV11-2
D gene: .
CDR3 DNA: TGTGCCAGCAGCGCCTCCCCCGGGCTCCAAGAGACCCAGTACTTC
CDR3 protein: CASSASPGLQETQYF

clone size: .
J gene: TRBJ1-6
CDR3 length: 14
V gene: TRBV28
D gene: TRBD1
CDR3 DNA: TGTGCCAGCAGTTTGAGGGGGCGAAATAAGCCCCTCCACTTT
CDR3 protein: CASSLRGRNKPLHF

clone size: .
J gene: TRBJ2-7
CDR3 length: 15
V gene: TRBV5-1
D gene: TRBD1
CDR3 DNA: TGCGCCAGCAGCTTGCGTAGAGACAGGGGGATTAAGCAGTACTTC
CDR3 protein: CASSLRRDRGIKQYF

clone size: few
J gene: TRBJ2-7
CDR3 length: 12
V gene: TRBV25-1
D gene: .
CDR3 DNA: TGTGCCAGCAGTGGGGGCGGATACGAGCAGTACTTC
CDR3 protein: CASSGGGYEQYF

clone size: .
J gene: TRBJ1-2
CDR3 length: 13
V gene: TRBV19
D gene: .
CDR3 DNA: TGTGCCAGTAGCAGGAGCCACGGGAGTGGCTACACCTTC
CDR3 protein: CASSRSHGSGYTF

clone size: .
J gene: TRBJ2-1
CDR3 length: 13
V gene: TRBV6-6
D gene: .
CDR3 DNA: TGTGCCACCTTAGACCCCGGAGCCGATGAGCAGTTCTTC
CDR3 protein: CATLDPGADEQFF

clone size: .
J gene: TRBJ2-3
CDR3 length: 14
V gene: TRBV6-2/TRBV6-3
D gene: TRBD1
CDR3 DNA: TGTGCCAGCAGCGGACAGGGCGGCACAGATACGCAGTATTTT
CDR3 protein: CASSGQGGTDTQYF

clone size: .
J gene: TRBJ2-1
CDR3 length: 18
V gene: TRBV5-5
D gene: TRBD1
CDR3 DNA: TGTGCCAGCAGCTTATTAGGGCCGAGACAGGGGAGTAAGGATGAGCAGTTCTTC
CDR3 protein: CASSLLGPRQGSKDEQFF

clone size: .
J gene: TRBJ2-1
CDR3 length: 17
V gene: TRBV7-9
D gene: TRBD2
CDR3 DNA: TGTGCCAGCAGCCCCGGGTACGGGACTAGCATCGACAATGAGCAGTTCTTC
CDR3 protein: CASSPGYGTSIDNEQFF

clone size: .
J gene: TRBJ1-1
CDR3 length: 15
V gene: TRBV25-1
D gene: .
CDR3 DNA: TGTGCCAGCAGTGCTAGACAAGGTCAGAGCACTGAAGCTTTCTTT
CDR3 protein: CASSARQGQSTEAFF

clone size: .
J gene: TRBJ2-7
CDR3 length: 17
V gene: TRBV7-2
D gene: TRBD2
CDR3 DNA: TGTGCCAGCAGCTCCAGGACTAGCGGGAGTAATTCCTACGAGCAGTACTTC
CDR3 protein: CASSSRTSGSNSYEQYF

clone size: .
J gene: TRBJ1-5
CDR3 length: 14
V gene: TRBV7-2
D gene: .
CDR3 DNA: TGTGCCAGCAGCTTAGCCCCCACTCCCCAACCCCAGCATTTT
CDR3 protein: CASSLAPTPQPQHF

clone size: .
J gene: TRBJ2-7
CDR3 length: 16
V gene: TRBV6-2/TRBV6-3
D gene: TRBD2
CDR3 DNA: TGTGCCAGCAGTTACATGTCCGGGACTAGCGGGAGAGAGCAGTACTTC
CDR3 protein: CASSYMSGTSGREQYF

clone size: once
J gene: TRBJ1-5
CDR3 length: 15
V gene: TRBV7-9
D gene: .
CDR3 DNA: TGTGCCAGCAGCTTAGCCGGGGGAGGACATCAGCCCCAGCATTTT
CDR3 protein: CASSLAGGGHQPQHF

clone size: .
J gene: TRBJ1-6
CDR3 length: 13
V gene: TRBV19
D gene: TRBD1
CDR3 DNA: TGTGCCAGTAGTATGCAGGGGGCATCACCCCTCCACTTT
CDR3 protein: CASSMQGASPLHF

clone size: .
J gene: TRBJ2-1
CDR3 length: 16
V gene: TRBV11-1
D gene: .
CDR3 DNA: TGTGCCAGCAGCTTAGAGGTCCCGGTGGCCTACAATGAGCAGTTCTTC
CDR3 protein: CASSLEVPVAYNEQFF

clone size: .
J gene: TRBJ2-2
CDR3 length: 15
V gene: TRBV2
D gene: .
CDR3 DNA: TGTGCCAGCAGTGAAACAGCGGGCGGCACCGGGGAGCTGTTTTTT
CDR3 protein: CASSETAGGTGELFF

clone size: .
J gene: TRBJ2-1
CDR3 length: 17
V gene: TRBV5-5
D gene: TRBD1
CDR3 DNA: TGTGCCAGCAGCGCCAACTTCGGACAGGGTCCCTACAATGAGCAGTTCTTC
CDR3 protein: CASSANFGQGPYNEQFF